Shown below are 20 T cell receptor beta chains from a single sample sequenced in a study of monozygotic twins with inflammatory bowel disease. TCRdb reprocessed the 5' RACE reads and keeps a single row for each CDR3 protein, giving no DNA. Its clone listing holds 330,000 or so distinct CDR3 sequences. The sample consisted of blood. The receptors here all came from a human donor with ulcerative colitis or Crohn's disease, or a healthy co-twin of an affected twin (not recorded which).

V is TRBV2 and J is TRBJ2-2; without DNA, the TCRdb call of TRBD2 cannot be checked. CDR3 length: 16 amino acids. Germline V gene sequence: CDR1 SNHLY, CDR2 FYNNEI. The CDR3 reads CASSVLLAGGTGELFF.

This sequence joins TRBV5-5 and TRBJ2-7. The CDR3 has 12 residues. The germline gives CDR1 SGHKS, CDR2 YYEKEE (reference sequence). CDR3 protein: CASSRNDYEQYF.

This chain connects TRBV5-8 to TRBJ2-1; TCRdb's D call of TRBD1 is untestable without DNA. Germline lookup yields CDR1 SGHTS and CDR2 YDEGEE. This CDR3 is 15 amino acids long. The CDR3 here is CASRVRDRAYNEQFF.

Here the CDR3 reads CASSLGPPGQLSYEQYF. The chain combines TRBV5-1 with TRBJ2-7; TCRdb names TRBD1, which stays unverified in the absence of DNA. Per the germline V gene, CDR1 is SGHRS and CDR2 is YFSETQ. This CDR3 contains 17 residues.

The rearrangement links TRBV27 to TRBJ2-7; TCRdb lists TRBD1, though no DNA is available to test this call. Germline V gives CDR1 MNHEY, CDR2 SMNVEV (reference sequence). CDR3 length: 19 amino acids. The CDR3 protein is CASSLSWDTVKIRSYEQYF.

The genes are TRBV7-8 and TRBJ2-7; TCRdb's D call of TRBD2 is untestable without DNA. In germline, CDR1 is SGHVS, CDR2 FQNEAQ. The CDR3 runs to 14 residues. The CDR3 sequence is CASSLQAPYYEQYF.

The rearrangement uses TRBV20-1 and TRBJ2-3; checking the TCRdb D call of TRBD1 is not possible without DNA. Germline CDR1 and CDR2: DFQATT and SNEGSKA (reference sequence). CDR3 length: 15 residues. This CDR3 reads CSARDRGGGTDTQYF.

The chain joins TRBV2 to TRBJ2-3; no DNA is available, so the TRBD1 call from TCRdb remains unchecked. The CDR3 consists of 13 residues. Looked up from germline, CDR1 is SNHLY and CDR2 is FYNNEI. The CDR3 loop reads CASSEAVQGPQYF. The whole variable domain, remainder taken from reference TRBV2 and TRBJ2-3, is EPEVTQTPSHQVTQMGQEVILRCVPISNHLYFYWYRQILGQKVEFLVSFYNNEISEKSEIFDDQFSVERPDGSNFTLKIRSTKLEDSAMYFCASSEAVQGPQYFGPGTRLTVL.

The CDR3 loop reads CASSFKNTDTQYF. This chain uses TRBV5-1 with TRBJ2-3. This CDR3 is built from 13 residues. CDR1 and CDR2 from the germline V gene are SGHRS and YFSETQ.

This chain joins TRBV9 and TRBJ1-6; TCRdb reports TRBD1, a call that lacks DNA to check it against. This CDR3 spans 15 amino acids. Per germline, CDR1 SGDLS and CDR2 YYNGEE. This chain's CDR3 is CASSPLGHDNSPLHF.

This chain links TRBV9 with TRBJ2-3; the TCRdb call, TRBD1, lacks DNA for checking. The germline CDR1 and CDR2 sequences are SGDLS and YYNGEE. The CDR3 is 14 amino acids. CDR3 in amino acids: CASSVSGVPDTQYF.

This chain links TRBV12-3 or TRBV12-4 with TRBJ2-1. The CDR3 loop spans 14 amino acids. The chain's CDR3 is CASSRRGSYNEQFF.

V is TRBV5-4 and J is TRBJ1-1; TCRdb's D call of TRBD1 is untestable without DNA. Looked up from germline, CDR1 is SGHNT and CDR2 is YYREEE (reference sequence). This CDR3 comprises 15 residues. The CDR3 sequence: CASSLVDRDGPEAFF.

The chain has TRBV20-1 and TRBJ1-6; TCRdb reports TRBD1, a call that lacks DNA to check it against. The CDR3 loop spans 14 amino acids. The germline CDR1 and CDR2 sequences are DFQATT and SNEGSKA (reference sequence). The CDR3 spells CSGPGQNHNSPLHF.

The chain's CDR3 is CAGEQGNEQYF. V is TRBV7-9 and J is TRBJ2-7; without DNA, the TCRdb call of TRBD1 cannot be checked. CDR1 and CDR2 (germline): SEHNR, FQNEAQ (reference sequence). This CDR3 region has 11 residues.

The chain links TRBV7-2 to TRBJ2-1; checking the TCRdb D call of TRBD1 is not possible without DNA. The germline gives CDR1 SGHTA, CDR2 FQGNSA. The CDR3 has 16 amino acids. The CDR3 loop reads CASSLGSGTQGNEQFF.

The chain joins TRBV6-1 to TRBJ2-5; TCRdb lists TRBD1, though no DNA is available to test this call. The CDR3 contains 14 residues. Germline V gene data show CDR1 as MNHNS and CDR2 as SASEGT. CDR3 residues: CASRTGIGTETQYF.

The rearrangement uses TRBV27 and TRBJ1-2. The CDR3 sequence is 15 residues long. The germline V gene has CDR1 MNHEY and CDR2 SMNVEV (reference sequence). The CDR3 sequence is CASSPSPPSGYGYTF.

The CDR3 loop is CASSARNRGWANSPLHF. The chain has TRBV9 and TRBJ1-6; TCRdb outputs TRBD1, but without DNA this stays unchecked. The germline gives CDR1 SGDLS, CDR2 YYNGEE. The length of the CDR3 is 17 residues.

The chain couples TRBV5-1 to TRBJ2-3. The CDR3 covers 17 residues. Per the germline V gene, CDR1 is SGHRS and CDR2 is YFSETQ. CDR3 sequence: CASSWVAQALTTDTQYF.